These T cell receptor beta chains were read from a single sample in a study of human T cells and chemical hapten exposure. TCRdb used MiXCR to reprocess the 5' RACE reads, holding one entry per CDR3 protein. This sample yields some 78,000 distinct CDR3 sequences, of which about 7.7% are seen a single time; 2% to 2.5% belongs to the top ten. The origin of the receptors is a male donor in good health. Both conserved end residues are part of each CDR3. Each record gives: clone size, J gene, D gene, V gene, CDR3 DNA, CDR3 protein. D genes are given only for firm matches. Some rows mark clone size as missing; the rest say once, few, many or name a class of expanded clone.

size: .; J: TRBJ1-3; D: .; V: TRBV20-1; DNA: TGCAGTGCTAGAGAGTCGACTGGAGGAAACACCATATATTTT; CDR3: CSARESTGGNTIYF
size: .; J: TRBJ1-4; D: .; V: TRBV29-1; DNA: TGCAGCGTTGAAAGCAGGGAGGGCGCTGAAAAACTGTTTTTT; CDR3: CSVESREGAEKLFF
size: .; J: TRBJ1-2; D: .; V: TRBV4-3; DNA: TGCGCCAGCAGCCAAGAAAGGGAATGGGGCTATGGCTACACCTTC; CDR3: CASSQEREWGYGYTF
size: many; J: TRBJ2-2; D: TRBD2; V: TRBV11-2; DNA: TGTGCCAGCAGCCCCGGACTAGCGGGGGGGCCAGGCGGGGAGCTGTTTTTT; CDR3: CASSPGLAGGPGGELFF
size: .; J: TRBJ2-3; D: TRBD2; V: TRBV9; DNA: TGTGCCAGCAGCGCTATAGCGGGGGGGCCAGATACGCAGTATTTT; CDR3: CASSAIAGGPDTQYF
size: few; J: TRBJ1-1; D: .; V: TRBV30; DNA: TGTGCCTGGACGGCAGGAGGAACCACTGAAGCTTTCTTT; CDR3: CAWTAGGTTEAFF
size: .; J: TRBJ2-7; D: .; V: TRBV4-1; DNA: TGCGCCAGCAGCCAAGTTCCTTCAAGCTCCTACGAGCAGTACTTC; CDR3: CASSQVPSSSYEQYF
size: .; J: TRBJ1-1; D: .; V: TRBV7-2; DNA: TGTGCCAGCAGCCCCGTCGTAGGTATACCGGACGCTGAAGCTTTCTTT; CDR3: CASSPVVGIPDAEAFF
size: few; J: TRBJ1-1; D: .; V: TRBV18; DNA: TGTGCCAGCTCACCACAGGGCCCGAACACTGAAGCTTTCTTT; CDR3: CASSPQGPNTEAFF
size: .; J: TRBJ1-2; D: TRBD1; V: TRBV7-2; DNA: TGTGCCAGCAGCTTAGACAGGGGAACAAACATGTACTATGGCTACACCTTC; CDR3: CASSLDRGTNMYYGYTF
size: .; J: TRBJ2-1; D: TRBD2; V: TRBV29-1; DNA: TGCAGCGTTGAGGGTAGAGGGAGGGAGAGCGATGAGCAGTTCTTC; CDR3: CSVEGRGRESDEQFF
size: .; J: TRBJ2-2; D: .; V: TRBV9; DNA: TGTGCCAGCAGCGTTCATATTACCAGCGGGGAGCTGTTTTTT; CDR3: CASSVHITSGELFF
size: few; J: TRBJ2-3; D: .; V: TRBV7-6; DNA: TGTGCCAGCAGCCCACCTGACACAGATACGCAGTATTTT; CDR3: CASSPPDTDTQYF
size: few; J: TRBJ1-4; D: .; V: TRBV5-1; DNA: TGCGCCAGCAGCTTCGGGACACGGAATGAAAAACTGTTTTTT; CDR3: CASSFGTRNEKLFF
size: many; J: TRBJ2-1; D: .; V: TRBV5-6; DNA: TGTGCCAGCAGCAGTAACTCTAAAGGGAATGAGCAGTTCTTC; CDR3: CASSSNSKGNEQFF
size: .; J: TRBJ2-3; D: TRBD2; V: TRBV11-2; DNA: TGTGCCAGCAGCTTAGGAGGGACTAGCGGGGCCACAGATACGCAGTATTTT; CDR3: CASSLGGTSGATDTQYF
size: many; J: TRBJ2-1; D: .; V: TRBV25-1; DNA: .; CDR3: CASSSSGLASNEQFF
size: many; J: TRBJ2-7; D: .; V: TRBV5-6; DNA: TGTGCCAGCAGCTTGTCCCACGAGCAGTACTTC; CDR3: CASSLSHEQYF
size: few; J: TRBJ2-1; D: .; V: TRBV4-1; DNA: TGCGCCAGCAGCCCAAGGCAGGCAGTCTCCTACAATGAGCAGTTCTTC; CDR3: CASSPRQAVSYNEQFF
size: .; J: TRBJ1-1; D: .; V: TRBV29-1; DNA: TGCAGCGTGCGGGCCACGGGAGCTTTCTTT; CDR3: CSVRATGAFF
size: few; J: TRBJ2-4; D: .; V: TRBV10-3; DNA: TGTGCCATCATCGGCTTGGAAAGTCAACGAAACATTCAGTACTTC; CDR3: CAIIGLESQRNIQYF
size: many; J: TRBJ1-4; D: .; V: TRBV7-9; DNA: TGTGCCAGCAGCTCTCCGGGACGGGGGGGCGAAAAACTGTTTTTT; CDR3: CASSSPGRGGEKLFF
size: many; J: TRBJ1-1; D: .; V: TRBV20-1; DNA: TGCAGTGCTAGAGATCTCTCGAACACTGAAGCTTTCTTT; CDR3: CSARDLSNTEAFF
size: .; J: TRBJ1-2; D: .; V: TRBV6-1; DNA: TGTGACAGCAGTGAAGCCGGGACTGTCTATGGCTACACCTTC; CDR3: CDSSEAGTVYGYTF
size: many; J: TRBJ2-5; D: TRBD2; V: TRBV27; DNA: TGTGCCAGCTCCCAATCGCGGACTAGCGGGCAAGAGACCCAGTACTTC; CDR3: CASSQSRTSGQETQYF